These 18 T cell receptor beta chains originate from one sample sequenced in a study of T cell responses to AZD1222 COVID-19 vaccine. Clones were sequenced by immunoSEQ multiplex PCR, and TCRdb holds only the in-frame ones, with some missing. The sample has about 100,000 clones, 70% to 90% seen once; the top ten hold approximately 5%. The sequences come from peripheral blood, collected on day 0 of AZD1222 vaccination. All receptors derive from an adult in good health.

The V call is TRBV11-2, the J call TRBJ2-3; the D gene is possibly TRBD2 (6 bases). The V gene's germline CDR1 is SGHAT and CDR2 FQNNGV. V shed 0 bases and J shed 1 base, with 14 bases lying between them. The CDR3 loop spans 17 amino acids. CDR3 sequence reads: CASSLDRIWGGTDTQYF. The DNA for the CDR3 is TGTGCCAGCAGCTTAGATCGGATTTGGGGGGGCACAGATACGCAGTATTTT.

This clone was seen a single time. The chain carries TRBV20-1 and TRBJ2-7, with TRBD1 matching 7 bases. The CDR3 has 14 amino acids. Germline CDR1 reads DFQATT; CDR2 reads SNEGSKA (reference sequence). The ends lost 6 bases at V and 0 bases at J; junction bases unmatched: 8. The CDR3 spells CSASPTGLSYEQYF. CDR3 nucleotide sequence: TGCAGTGCAAGTCCGACAGGGCTCTCCTACGAGCAGTACTTC.

The chain has TRBV6-5 and TRBJ1-1; D unclear. The V gene lost 2 bases and the J gene lost 0 bases, with 4 bases spanning the gap. The CDR3 is 13 amino acids. Germline assignment: CDR1 MNHEY and CDR2 SVGAGI. Here the CDR3 DNA reads TGTGCCAGCAGTTACGTAGTGAACACTGAAGCTTTCTTT. This gives the protein CASSYVVNTEAFF.

V usage is TRBV5-1 and J usage is TRBJ2-7, with TRBD1 identical over 9 bases. This CDR3 has 13 amino acids. Trimming took 5 bases from V and 5 from J; bases not matched to a gene: 5. Germline values: CDR1 SGHRS, CDR2 YFSETQ. CDR3 residues: CASSEQGAHEQYF. The CDR3, as DNA: TGCGCCAGCAGTGAACAGGGGGCCCACGAGCAGTACTTC. The whole variable domain, remainder taken from reference TRBV5-1 and TRBJ2-7, is KAGVTQTPRYLIKTRGQQVTLSCSPISGHRSVSWYQQTPGQGLQFLFEYFSETQRNKGNFPGRFSGRQFSNSRSEMNVSTLELGDSALYLCASSEQGAHEQYFGPGTRLTVT.

The rearrangement joins TRBV18 to TRBJ2-1, with D possibly TRBD1 on 5 matching bases. CDR1 is KGHSH and CDR2 is LQKENI in the germline V gene. V was shortened by 4 bases and J by 12 bases, with 13 bases between the two germline ends. The CDR3 consists of 12 residues. DNA of the CDR3: TGTGCCAGCTCACTTAATAGTCAGGGGCAGTTCTTC. Translation gives CASSLNSQGQFF.

The chain uses TRBV4-2 and TRBJ2-2; 7 nucleotides align to TRBD2. This CDR3 spans 13 amino acids. Germline V gene lookup returns CDR1 LGHNA and CDR2 YNFKEQ. The J segment lost 7 bases and the V segment lost 7 bases, leaving 6 bases of the junction unmatched. CDR3 protein: CASTNSGHGELFF. The DNA of the CDR3 is TGTGCCAGCACCAATAGCGGGCACGGGGAGCTGTTTTTT.

DNA of the CDR3: TGTGCCAGCAGCCAAGAGGTCACAGGCCTTTATGGCTACACCTTC. Amino acid sequence: CASSQEVTGLYGYTF. The chain links TRBV3-1 (or the pseudogene TRBV3-2) to TRBJ1-2, with TRBD1 as a possible D gene (5 bases). The CDR3 extends over 15 amino acids. CDR1 and CDR2 from the germline V gene are LGHDT and YNNKEL (reference sequence). V was trimmed by 0 bases and J by 5 bases, leaving 13 bases between them.

This clone was observed once. This chain uses TRBV4-2 with TRBJ2-3, with 7 bases lining up with TRBD2. CDR3 size: 15 residues. Germline CDR1 and CDR2: LGHNA and YNFKEQ. The junction had 12 bases not matched to a gene; V was cut back by 8 bases and J by 4 bases. CDR3 loop: CASSAGELAPDTQYF. In nucleotides, the CDR3 is TGTGCCAGCTCGGCGGGGGAGTTAGCACCAGATACGCAGTATTTT.

V is TRBV18 and J is TRBJ1-5, with a tentative D call TRBD1 (5 bases). Germline V gene sequence: CDR1 KGHSH, CDR2 LQKENI. The CDR3 has 16 residues. The V gene lost 2 bases and the J gene lost 1 base, with 12 bases spanning the gap. The chain's CDR3 is CASSPRGSGSNQPQHF. Written as DNA, the CDR3 is TGTGCCAGCTCACCAAGGGGCTCCGGGAGCAATCAGCCCCAGCATTTT.

The rearrangement links TRBV14 to TRBJ2-7; no clear D. CDR1 and CDR2 from the germline V gene are SGHDN and FVKESK. The CDR3 loop spans 11 amino acids. Trimming removed 0 bases from V and 11 bases from J, with 8 bases in between. CDR3 sequence (DNA): TGTGCCAGCAGCCAAGATGAACAGAAGTACTTC. It codes for CASSQDEQKYF.

This sequence joins TRBV4-1 and TRBJ2-5; D is unresolved. Trimming pared 0 bases from V and 7 bases from J, leaving 12 bases between. The CDR3 is 14 amino acids. Germline CDR1 is MGHRA and CDR2 is YSYEKL. The CDR3 DNA follows: TGCGCCAGCAGCCAAGACCGAGCTTCAAGGACCCAGTACTTC. This translates into CASSQDRASRTQYF.

The V and J genes are TRBV5-1 and TRBJ2-7; 8 bases agree with TRBD1. J was trimmed by 2 bases and V by 4 bases; bases with no gene match: 5. The CDR3 runs to 14 residues. Looked up from germline, CDR1 is SGHRS and CDR2 is YFSETQ. The CDR3 loop reads CASSMGTGTYEQYF. The CDR3 nucleotides are TGCGCCAGCAGCATGGGGACAGGTACCTACGAGCAGTACTTC.

The chain joins TRBV5-1 to TRBJ1-2, with 7 bases fitting TRBD1. Looked up from germline, CDR1 is SGHRS and CDR2 is YFSETQ. The CDR3 runs to 14 residues. The trim removed 4 bases at V and 1 base at J, leaving 4 bases unmatched. CDR3 in amino acids: CASSIQGINYGYTF. CDR3 nucleotides: TGCGCCAGCAGCATACAGGGGATTAACTATGGCTACACCTTC. The full variable domain, completed using reference TRBV5-1 and TRBJ1-2, is KAGVTQTPRYLIKTRGQQVTLSCSPISGHRSVSWYQQTPGQGLQFLFEYFSETQRNKGNFPGRFSGRQFSNSRSEMNVSTLELGDSALYLCASSIQGINYGYTFGSGTRLTVV.

This clone was recorded once. This sequence joins TRBV6-5 and TRBJ2-2, with 7 bases fitting TRBD2. Germline V CDR1 and CDR2: MNHEY, SVGAGI. Losses at the gene ends were 4 bases for V and 4 bases for J; bases not matched to a gene: 6. There are 15 residues in the CDR3. The CDR3 sequence: CASSSQAGTTGELFF. CDR3 DNA sequence: TGTGCCAGCAGTTCACAAGCGGGAACCACCGGGGAGCTGTTTTTT.

The chain's CDR3 is CASSLGRGVSYNSPLHF. The CDR3 bases are TGTGCCAGCAGTTTAGGTCGGGGGGTGTCCTATAATTCACCCCTCCACTTT. The gene calls are TRBV28 and TRBJ1-6, with D possibly being TRBD1 (5 bases). The germline gives CDR1 MDHEN, CDR2 SYDVKM. CDR3 length: 17 amino acids. Deletions cut 2 bases from V and 1 base from J, with 12 bases between.

The chain has TRBV3-1 (or the pseudogene TRBV3-2) and TRBJ2-7, with D unclear. The CDR3 contains 15 residues. Trimming pared 5 bases from V and 0 bases from J, leaving 14 bases between. Germline CDR1 is LGHDT and CDR2 is YNNKEL (reference sequence). The CDR3 region is CASSIGLPGSYEQYF. Written as DNA, the CDR3 is TGTGCCAGCAGCATCGGGCTCCCCGGCTCCTACGAGCAGTACTTC.

The chain recombines TRBV5-4 with TRBJ1-2; the match to TRBD1 covers 9 bases. Germline V gene lookup returns CDR1 SGHNT and CDR2 YYREEE (reference sequence). The CDR3 has 14 residues. V gave up 0 bases and J gave up 6 bases; unmatched junction bases: 3. The CDR3 sequence is CASSLGGQGHGYTF. The CDR3 coding sequence is TGTGCCAGCAGCTTGGGGGGACAGGGACATGGCTACACCTTC.

V usage is TRBV28 and J usage is TRBJ1-1, with TRBD1 identical over 9 bases. CDR3 length: 15 amino acids. J gave up 9 bases and V 4 bases, and 12 bases lay outside the gene matches. Germline V gives CDR1 MDHEN, CDR2 SYDVKM. CDR3 coding DNA: TGTGCCAGCAGTTCCGCCGGACGGGACAGGGCGAAAGCTTTCTTT. It codes for CASSSAGRDRAKAFF.